Detailed here is one TCR beta chain. The data were obtained in a study of cytomegalovirus exposure and HLA in healthy donors. Study-level background: An earlier analysis found under 130 million unique TCR beta sequences from 200 million or so T cells. HLA-typed donors contributed some 83 million unique TCRs, which were held in an early data release.

Germline values: CDR1 MNHEY, CDR2 SVGAGI. The CDR3 consists of 13 residues. The J segment lost 3 bases and the V segment lost 6 bases, leaving 5 bases of the junction unmatched. Both 60 Vbeta primers and 13 Jbeta primers went into the PCR. Produced via immunoSEQ multiplex PCR; TCRdb's table is partial and in-frame only. The sample contains about 200,000 clones, 70% to 80% of which appear only once. This TCR was sampled from a woman aged 25 to 39 in good health and CMV-seropositive. Material: PBMCs. This chain links TRBV6-5 with TRBJ2-7, with 7 bases lining up with TRBD2. CDR3 DNA sequence: TGTGCCAGCAGCCAGGGAGGGCTCTACGAGCAGTACTTC. Translation: CASSQGGLYEQYF.